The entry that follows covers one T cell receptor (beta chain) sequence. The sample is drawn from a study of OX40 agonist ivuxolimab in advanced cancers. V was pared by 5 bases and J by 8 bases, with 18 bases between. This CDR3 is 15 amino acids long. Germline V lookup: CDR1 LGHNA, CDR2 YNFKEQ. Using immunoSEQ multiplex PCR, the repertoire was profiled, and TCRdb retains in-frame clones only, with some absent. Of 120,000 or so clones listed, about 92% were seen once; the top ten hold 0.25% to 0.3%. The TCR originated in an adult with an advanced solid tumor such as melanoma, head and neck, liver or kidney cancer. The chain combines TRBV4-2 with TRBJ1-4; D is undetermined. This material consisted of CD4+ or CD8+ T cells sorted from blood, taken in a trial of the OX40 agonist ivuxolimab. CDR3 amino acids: CASSLLTSDKEKLFF. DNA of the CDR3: TGTGCCAGCAGCTTATTGACCAGCGACAAGGAAAAACTGTTTTTT.